The 31 T cell receptor beta chains reported below all come from one sample, sequenced in a study of T cell clones after liver transplantation. The assay was immunoSEQ multiplex PCR, and TCRdb's table has in-frame clones only and misses some. The sample yields about 120,000 clones, just over 90% seen once. The sequencing here drew on CD4+ T cells from blood, taken 12 months after liver transplant. The receptors were gathered from a human patient who received a liver transplant. Some T cells may be transferred from the graft donor.

J is TRBJ2-3 and V is TRBV9, with D possibly TRBD2 on 5 matching bases. V dropped 7 bases and J dropped 1 base, with 13 bases sitting between them. Germline lookup yields CDR1 SGDLS and CDR2 YYNGEE. The CDR3 runs 14 residues. CDR3 region: CASAGVLGTDTQYF. DNA for the CDR3: TGTGCCAGCGCGGGCGTTCTGGGCACAGATACGCAGTATTTT.

This clone showed up just once. The chain carries TRBV2 and TRBJ1-1; 8 positions agree with TRBD1. Trimming took 6 bases from V and 0 from J; bases not matched to a gene: 3. This CDR3 is 14 amino acids long. Germline V gives CDR1 SNHLY, CDR2 FYNNEI. The CDR3 DNA sequence: TGTGCCAGCAGCGGACAGGGATTGAACACTGAAGCTTTCTTT. This gives the protein CASSGQGLNTEAFF. Filled out from reference TRBV2 and TRBJ1-1, the complete variable domain reads EPEVTQTPSHQVTQMGQEVILRCVPISNHLYFYWYRQILGQKVEFLVSFYNNEISEKSEIFDDQFSVERPDGSNFTLKIRSTKLEDSAMYFCASSGQGLNTEAFFGQGTRLTVV.

The chain couples TRBV7-8 to TRBJ2-7; 9 positions agree with TRBD2. With 9 bases clipped from V and 3 bases from J, the junction kept 9 bases outside the gene matches. CDR1 is SGHVS and CDR2 is FQNEAQ in the germline V gene. The CDR3 sequence is 14 residues long. The CDR3, as DNA: TGTGCCAGTCAAGGGCTAGCGGGACACTACGAGCAGTACTTC. Amino acid sequence: CASQGLAGHYEQYF. Based on the CDR3 plus reference TRBV7-8 and TRBJ2-7, the full variable domain is GAGVSQSPRYKVAKRGQDVALRCDPISGHVSLFWYQQALGQGPEFLTYFQNEAQLDKSGLPSDRFFAERPEGSVSTLKIQRTQQEDSAVYLCASQGLAGHYEQYFGPGTRLTVT.

This clone was seen only a few times. The gene calls are TRBV6-1 and TRBJ1-2, with D possibly matching TRBD1 (5 bases). The germline CDR1 and CDR2 sequences are MNHNS and SASEGT. The CDR3 length is 13 residues. Trimming took 7 bases from V and 4 from J, leaving 13 bases between them. CDR3 amino acids: CASTLTGAYGYTF. In DNA form, the CDR3 reads TGTGCCAGCACATTAACCGGGGCCTATGGCTACACCTTC.

CDR3 nucleotide sequence: TGTGCCAGCAGCTTAGGACCCTCATACACAGATACGCAGTATTTT. The encoded protein is CASSLGPSYTDTQYF. The chain recombines TRBV7-8 with TRBJ2-3; D is unresolved. Trimming pared 1 base from V and 2 bases from J, leaving 10 bases between. Germline CDR1 reads SGHVS; CDR2 reads FQNEAQ. The CDR3 contains 15 residues.

The CDR3 DNA reads as TGTGCCAGCTCCCATGACAGCGGGGAGCTGTTTTTT. It yields the protein CASSHDSGELFF. The chain uses TRBV18 and TRBJ2-2, with TRBD1 as a possible D gene (5 bases). Germline CDR1 is KGHSH and CDR2 is LQKENI. This CDR3 has 12 amino acids. Trimming left V 6 bases short and J 7 bases short, with 9 bases between.

V usage is TRBV10-3 and J usage is TRBJ2-5; D perhaps matches TRBD1 (6 bases). CDR3 size: 15 residues. V was clipped by 5 bases and J by 4 bases, with 17 bases between them. Looked up from germline, CDR1 is ENHRY and CDR2 is SYGVKD. CDR3 DNA sequence: TGTGCCATCAGTCCTACAGGGAATATAGTAGAGACCCAGTACTTC. Its translation: CAISPTGNIVETQYF.

The CDR3 DNA reads TGTGCCAGCAGCCCGCAGGGCCCTGGAAACACCATATATTTT. Protein: CASSPQGPGNTIYF. This chain connects TRBV9 to TRBJ1-3; D is possibly TRBD1 (5 bases). Germline V gives CDR1 SGDLS, CDR2 YYNGEE. This CDR3 has 14 residues. Between the trimmed V and J ends, which lost 4 bases and 2 bases, there was a span of 10 bases.

This sequence joins TRBV7-2 and TRBJ1-2, with TRBD1 as a possible D gene (5 bases). The CDR3 has 15 residues. V shed 5 bases and J shed 8 bases, with 21 bases lying between them. Per germline, CDR1 SGHTA and CDR2 FQGNSA. CDR3 sequence: CASSPQGEGWGGYTF. CDR3 bases: TGTGCCAGCAGCCCCCAAGGGGAGGGCTGGGGAGGCTACACCTTC.

The rearrangement links TRBV29-1 to TRBJ2-5; 7 bases align to TRBD1. CDR3 length equals 12 residues. With V trimmed by 6 bases and J by 3 bases, 4 bases remained unmatched. Germline loops: CDR1 SQVTM, CDR2 ANQGSEA. CDR3 DNA sequence: TGCAGCGTCGCCGGACAGGAAGAGACCCAGTACTTC. Amino acid sequence: CSVAGQEETQYF. The full variable domain, its missing parts supplied by reference TRBV29-1 and TRBJ2-5, is SAVISQKPSRDICQRGTSLTIQCQVDSQVTMMFWYRQQPGQSLTLIATANQGSEATYESGFVIDKFPISRPNLTFSTLTVSNMSPEDSSIYLCSVAGQEETQYFGPGTRLLVL.

The chain uses TRBV19 and TRBJ2-5; 7 nucleotides agree with TRBD1. CDR3 length: 13 amino acids. With 4 bases clipped from V and 5 bases from J, the junction kept 4 bases outside the gene matches. CDR1 is LNHDA, CDR2 SQIVND, per germline (reference sequence). CDR3 region: CASSTPRGETQYF. The CDR3 region has the DNA TGTGCCAGTAGTACCCCCAGGGGGGAGACCCAGTACTTC.

CDR3 bases: TGCGCCAGCAGCCTCCCAACCGGGTCAAACGATGAAAAACTGTTTTTT. This translates into CASSLPTGSNDEKLFF. V and J are TRBV5-1 and TRBJ1-4; D is undetermined. Trimming left V 4 bases short and J 6 bases short, with 19 bases between. This CDR3 contains 16 residues. Germline CDR1 is SGHRS and CDR2 is YFSETQ.

The chain joins TRBV11-3 to TRBJ2-2, with D maybe TRBD2 (5 bases). This CDR3 has 11 amino acids. From germline, CDR1 is SGHNT and CDR2 YENEEA. The ends were cut back, 8 bases at V and 5 bases at J, with 6 bases in the middle. The CDR3 sequence: CASRTTGELFF. CDR3 DNA sequence: TGTGCCAGCCGGACTACCGGGGAGCTGTTTTTT.

This chain joins TRBV7-3 and TRBJ2-3, with D tentatively TRBD2 (5 bases). V was trimmed by 5 bases and J by 0 bases, leaving 15 bases between them. This CDR3 comprises 16 residues. CDR1 and CDR2 from the germline V gene are SGHTA and FQGTGA. CDR3 sequence (DNA): TGTGCCAGCAGCATGCTGGCGGGCACTAGCACAGATACGCAGTATTTT. This encodes CASSMLAGTSTDTQYF.

The chain employs TRBV4-1 and TRBJ2-5, with 8 bases aligning to TRBD1. Germline trimming cut 1 base from V and 4 bases from J; bases unmatched to any gene: 8. The CDR3 sequence is 16 residues long. Germline CDR1 MGHRA, CDR2 YSYEKL. The CDR3 region is CASSQVGQGHRETQYF. The CDR3 DNA reads as TGCGCCAGCAGCCAAGTAGGACAGGGCCACAGAGAGACCCAGTACTTC.

V is TRBV2 and J is TRBJ2-3; TRBD2 is a possible D gene (6 bases). CDR1 and CDR2 from the germline V gene are SNHLY and FYNNEI. CDR3 length: 14 amino acids. With 4 bases removed from V and 5 bases from J, the gap between germline ends came to 13 bases. The CDR3 DNA is TGTGCCAGCAGTGCGAGACTAGTGGGAGATACGCAGTATTTT. Residues: CASSARLVGDTQYF. Together with reference TRBV2 and TRBJ2-3, the CDR3 gives the full variable domain: EPEVTQTPSHQVTQMGQEVILRCVPISNHLYFYWYRQILGQKVEFLVSFYNNEISEKSEIFDDQFSVERPDGSNFTLKIRSTKLEDSAMYFCASSARLVGDTQYFGPGTRLTVL.

The chain has TRBV27 and TRBJ2-1; D may correspond to TRBD1 or TRBD2 (5 bases each). This CDR3 spans 16 amino acids. CDR1 and CDR2 from the germline V gene are MNHEY and SMNVEV (reference sequence). The germline V and J ends were trimmed by 3 bases and 6 bases, with 18 bases remaining between them. CDR3 in amino acids: CASSFVRDPPLNEQFF. CDR3 bases: TGTGCCAGCAGTTTCGTTCGGGACCCCCCTCTCAATGAGCAGTTCTTC.

The V gene is TRBV5-1, the J gene TRBJ2-4; 8 nucleotides line up with TRBD1. Germline V gene lookup returns CDR1 SGHRS and CDR2 YFSETQ. This CDR3 is 14 amino acids long. The trim removed 7 bases at V and 5 bases at J, leaving 8 bases unmatched. The CDR3 spells CASHGQGLENIQYF. The CDR3 nucleotides read TGCGCCAGCCACGGACAGGGTTTAGAAAACATTCAGTACTTC. Based on the CDR3 plus reference TRBV5-1 and TRBJ2-4, the full variable domain is KAGVTQTPRYLIKTRGQQVTLSCSPISGHRSVSWYQQTPGQGLQFLFEYFSETQRNKGNFPGRFSGRQFSNSRSEMNVSTLELGDSALYLCASHGQGLENIQYFGAGTRLSVL.

The chain combines TRBV2 with TRBJ2-5; a possible D gene is TRBD2 (6 bases). V lost 4 bases and J 3 bases, leaving 15 bases between the germline ends. The CDR3 is 15 amino acids. Germline-derived CDR1 and CDR2 are SNHLY and FYNNEI. This chain's CDR3 is CASSGVGGAEETQYF. Here the CDR3 DNA reads TGTGCCAGCAGTGGTGTAGGAGGGGCCGAAGAGACCCAGTACTTC.

The chain is built from TRBV6-5 and TRBJ2-5; D gene uncertain. The V end lost 3 bases, the J end lost 1 base, and 9 bases lay between the germline ends. Germline CDR1 and CDR2: MNHEY and SVGAGI. The CDR3 has 14 amino acids. The CDR3, as DNA: TGTGCCAGCAGTTATAGGAGTGGCCAAGAGACCCAGTACTTC. Its protein product is CASSYRSGQETQYF.

CDR3 sequence: CASSWEAGGPSYEQYF. The CDR3 bases are TGTGCCAGCAGCTGGGAAGCGGGAGGGCCCTCGTACGAGCAGTACTTC. V is TRBV7-8 and J is TRBJ2-7; 10 bases are a match to TRBD2. The germline V gene has CDR1 SGHVS and CDR2 FQNEAQ. After removal of 4 bases from V and 4 bases from J, the junction contained 10 bases not matched to a gene. This CDR3 is built from 16 residues.

With respect to this clone: Within the sample, other DNA sequences also encode this same CDR3. V is TRBV5-6 and J is TRBJ2-5; 11 nucleotides match TRBD2. With 0 bases clipped from V and 5 bases from J, the junction kept 3 bases outside the gene matches. Per germline, CDR1 SGHDT and CDR2 YYEEEE. The CDR3 covers 15 residues. The CDR3, as DNA: TGTGCCAGCAGCTTGGTTGCTAGCGGGAGGGAGACCCAGTACTTC. Amino acid sequence: CASSLVASGRETQYF.

The chain links TRBV27 to TRBJ2-1; 10 bases are a match to TRBD2. Germline V gene lookup returns CDR1 MNHEY and CDR2 SMNVEV (reference sequence). The CDR3 has 17 amino acids. The V segment lost 8 bases and the J segment 0 bases; nucleotides outside the gene matches: 10. CDR3 in amino acids: CASSKWASGSSYNEQFF. As DNA, the CDR3 is TGTGCCAGCTCGAAATGGGCTAGCGGGAGCTCCTACAATGAGCAGTTCTTC.

The V and J genes are TRBV19 and TRBJ2-7, with a weak D call TRBD1 (6 bases). The length of the CDR3 is 15 residues. Germline values: CDR1 LNHDA, CDR2 SQIVND (reference sequence). The ends were cut back, 4 bases at V and 3 bases at J, with 16 bases in the middle. CDR3 protein: CASSSDLRGIYEQYF. The CDR3 region has the DNA TGTGCCAGTAGTAGTGACCTCAGGGGCATCTACGAGCAGTACTTC.

This chain links TRBV14 with TRBJ2-5; D is ambiguous. V lost 4 bases and J lost 0, with 3 bases in between. CDR3 size: 12 residues. CDR1 SGHDN and CDR2 FVKESK come from the germline V gene. This CDR3 is CASSRNQETQYF. The CDR3 DNA reads as TGTGCCAGCAGCCGCAACCAAGAGACCCAGTACTTC.

V and J are TRBV28 and TRBJ1-2; D is undetermined. This CDR3 has 11 amino acids. The V end was cut by 4 bases, the J end by 8 bases, with 8 bases between. Germline V gene data show CDR1 as MDHEN and CDR2 as SYDVKM. The CDR3 region has the DNA TGTGCCAGCAGTTCTGCGGAAGGCTACACCTTC. It is translated as CASSSAEGYTF.

This clone is a singleton in its sample. The CDR3 loop is CASSLSGRAYEQYF. Here the CDR3 DNA reads TGTGCCAGCAGCTTATCCGGGAGAGCCTACGAGCAGTACTTC. The chain couples TRBV7-2 to TRBJ2-7; TRBD2 might be the D (6 bases). CDR3 size: 14 residues. Trimming took 2 bases from V and 2 from J, leaving 10 bases between them. The V gene's germline CDR1 is SGHTA and CDR2 FQGNSA. Filled out from reference TRBV7-2 and TRBJ2-7, the complete variable domain reads GAGVSQSPSNKVTEKGKDVELRCDPISGHTALYWYRQSLGQGLEFLIYFQGNSAPDKSGLPSDRFSAERTGGSVSTLTIQRTQQEDSAVYLCASSLSGRAYEQYFGPGTRLTVT.

This chain connects TRBV15 to TRBJ2-7; D call uncertain. CDR1 and CDR2 (germline): LNHNV, YYDKDF (reference sequence). The V gene lost 0 bases and the J gene lost 1 base, with 7 bases spanning the gap. The CDR3 has 14 amino acids. The CDR3 loop reads CATSRDLRSYEQYF. The CDR3 DNA sequence: TGTGCCACCAGCAGAGATCTGCGGTCCTACGAGCAGTACTTC. Full variable domain (outside the CDR3, taken from reference TRBV15 and TRBJ2-7): DAMVIQNPRYQVTQFGKPVTLSCSQTLNHNVMYWYQQKSSQAPKLLFHYYDKDFNNEADTPDNFQSRRPNTSFCFLDIRSPGLGDTAMYLCATSRDLRSYEQYFGPGTRLTVT.

The chain recombines TRBV5-1 with TRBJ1-4; D uncertain. Germline V lookup: CDR1 SGHRS, CDR2 YFSETQ. CDR3 length: 16 amino acids. Trimming left V 4 bases short and J 0 bases short, with 13 bases between. Written as DNA, the CDR3 is TGCGCCAGCAGCGCCGGGATCACTGCAACTAATGAAAAACTGTTTTTT. Translated, it gives CASSAGITATNEKLFF.

The chain links TRBV19 to TRBJ2-5, with 7 bases aligning to TRBD1. The V gene's germline CDR1 is LNHDA and CDR2 SQIVND (reference sequence). The V gene end was trimmed by 4 bases and the J gene end by 3 bases; junction bases not matched to a gene: 11. The CDR3 extends over 16 amino acids. Here the CDR3 DNA reads TGTGCCAGTAGTAGTTCTGACAGGGCATTGGAAGAGACCCAGTACTTC. Translated: CASSSSDRALEETQYF.

This chain joins TRBV11-2 and TRBJ1-3, with D possibly TRBD1 on 5 matching bases. Between the trimmed V and J ends, which lost 5 bases and 8 bases, there was a span of 7 bases. The germline gives CDR1 SGHAT, CDR2 FQNNGV. The CDR3 runs 11 residues. The CDR3 DNA follows: TGTGCCAGCAGCCCCAGGGACACCATATATTTT. Its protein is CASSPRDTIYF. The variable domain in full, with the rest retrieved from reference TRBV11-2 and TRBJ1-3, is EAGVAQSPRYKIIEKRQSVAFWCNPISGHATLYWYQQILGQGPKLLIQFQNNGVVDDSQLPKDRFSAERLKGVDSTLKIQPAKLEDSAVYLCASSPRDTIYFGEGSWLTVV.